Following are 7 T cell receptor beta chains from one sample sequenced in a study of human T cells and chemical hapten exposure (dated by TCRdb to the early 2020s). The protocol used for the library was RACE. Sequencing used a NextSeq 500. TCRdb ran its own pipeline on the public reads, namely fastp trimming at Q25 and MiXCR clone calling, and kept in-frame beta chains. Duplicate CDR3 protein sequences are folded into a single record with the most common DNA and genes. Present in this sample are around 380,000 distinct CDR3 sequences, approximately 5% of which were seen just once. The ten largest clonotypes hold 2% to 2.5% of the sample. The meaning of the sample's time point label: patch test 1, 2 weeks after DPC sensitization. The sample's treatment or condition label is to be understood as: therapeutic diphenylcyclopropenone sensitization with weekly scalp DPC. Sequenced here: whole blood, sampled in connection with sensitization to the hapten diphenylcyclopropenone (DPC). The receptors were gathered from a woman aged 50 to 65 with alopecia areata. Some clones in this sample may be carry-over from other donors' samples.

Ten or more counts support this clonotype. The J gene is TRBJ2-2, the V gene TRBV9; D gene uncertain. This CDR3 is built from 16 residues. The germline gives CDR1 SGDLS, CDR2 YYNGEE. Trimming took 4 bases from V and 1 from J, leaving 14 bases between them. The chain's CDR3 is CASSPTSLGNTGELFF. The CDR3 DNA sequence: TGTGCCAGCAGCCCCACATCCCTAGGGAACACCGGGGAGCTGTTTTTT.

This clonotype was seen many times. This chain connects TRBV28 to TRBJ2-1; the D is unclear. The CDR3 spans 12 residues. Germline V gene lookup returns CDR1 MDHEN and CDR2 SYDVKM. The CDR3 reads CVVGRSYNEQFF. The CDR3 coding sequence is TGTGTAGTTGGCCGCTCCTACAATGAGCAGTTCTTC.

This clonotype has a count of ten or more. The chain links TRBV15 to TRBJ1-1; TRBD1 might be the D (6 bases). Germline values: CDR1 LNHNV, CDR2 YYDKDF (reference sequence). Trimming left V 1 base short and J 4 bases short, with 16 bases between. The CDR3 covers 16 residues. The CDR3 loop reads CATSRVTGRGGTEAFF. Here the CDR3 DNA reads TGTGCCACCAGCAGAGTAACAGGGAGGGGAGGCACTGAAGCTTTCTTT.

In this sample, this clonotype turned up many times. This rearrangement joins TRBV20-1 to TRBJ2-3; D call uncertain. With 7 bases removed from V and 4 bases from J, the gap between germline ends came to 9 bases. CDR3 length: 11 residues. Germline lookup yields CDR1 DFQATT and CDR2 SNEGSKA (reference sequence). For the CDR3, the DNA is TGCAGTGTTGTACCTTCAGATACGCAGTATTTT. Its protein product is CSVVPSDTQYF.

In this sample, this clonotype turned up many times. This chain links TRBV5-1 with TRBJ1-2; D not resolved. CDR3 length equals 12 residues. V was clipped by 7 bases and J by 4 bases, with 11 bases between them. Germline lookup yields CDR1 SGHRS and CDR2 YFSETQ. The CDR3 is CASGKAGYGYTF. CDR3 coding DNA: TGCGCCAGCGGGAAGGCGGGCTATGGCTACACCTTC.

This clonotype was observed at least ten times. The chain couples TRBV18 to TRBJ1-1, with 7 bases that match TRBD1. There are 17 residues in the CDR3. The ends lost 6 bases at V and 5 bases at J; junction bases unmatched: 18. Germline assignment: CDR1 KGHSH and CDR2 LQKENI. CDR3 nucleotides: TGTGCCAGCTCCCCCAAGGAATCTACAGGGGTGGGGACTGAAGCTTTCTTT. Translated, it gives CASSPKESTGVGTEAFF.

This clonotype was recorded at least ten times. The gene calls are TRBV29-1 and TRBJ2-7; D possibly corresponds to TRBD1 (6 bases). The CDR3 extends over 15 amino acids. The germline gives CDR1 SQVTM, CDR2 ANQGSEA. The CDR3 bases are TGCAGTGCCCTGGGGGCGGTCGAGGGGACCTACGAGCAGTACTTC. Its protein is CSALGAVEGTYEQYF.